This TCR beta chain was identified in a study of memory CD4+ T cells and cytomegalovirus serostatus. Study summary: This sample comes from healthy Belgian adults, about nine CMV seropositive, approximately 23 seronegative. General study results and limits: Of 150 to 200 reported CMV TCRbeta sequences, 67 were found in memory CD4+ repertoires.

The CDR3 has 15 amino acids. V lost 6 bases and J 0 bases, leaving 12 bases between the germline ends. The V gene's germline CDR1 is MNHEY and CDR2 SVGAGI. Method: immunoSEQ multiplex PCR; TCRdb's copy keeps in-frame clones and lacks some. Of tens of thousands of clones detected, 60% to 85% appear once; the ten largest clones hold approximately 0.55%. The sort gate was single viable CD3+CD4+CD8-CD45RO+ cells for memory CD4+ T cells. After thawing, CD4+ T cells were positively selected. Concerning this clone: Its antigen is not identified.

The chain uses TRBV6-5 and TRBJ1-3; D is undetermined. The sample was memory CD4+ T cells from blood. The receptor was isolated from an adult in good health and CMV-seronegative. CDR3 nucleotide sequence: TGTGCCAGCAGCCCTGGCTTCCACTCTGGAAACACCATATATTTT. Its translation is CASSPGFHSGNTIYF.